This TCR beta chain was observed in a study of CD8+ T cells in alopecia areata. Following RNA extraction, reverse transcription yielded cDNA that acted as the sequencing template. The table came from immunoSEQ multiplex PCR; TCRdb's copy has only in-frame clones and leaves some out. The sample has 180,000 or so clones; around 49% are singletons. Treatment given: oral pan-JAK inhibitor, 5-10 mg twice daily. Germline CDR1 is GTSNPN and CDR2 is SVGIG (reference sequence). V lost 5 bases to trimming and J lost 4 bases, with 14 bases between them. The CDR3 consists of 13 residues. The receptor's source is a human donor with alopecia areata. The chain recombines TRBV30 with TRBJ2-5; no definite D call. This specimen was CD8+ T cells sorted from blood, taken at week 52, from a patient treated with tofacitinib. The CDR3 loop reads CAWALGLGETQYF. CDR3 in DNA: TGTGCCTGGGCGCTCGGGCTGGGAGAGACCCAGTACTTC. Variable domain in full (rest from reference TRBV30 and TRBJ2-5): SQTIHQWPATLVQPVGSPLSLECTVEGTSNPNLYWYRQAAGRGLQLLFYSVGIGQISSEVPQNLSASRPQDRQFILSSKKLLLSDSGFYLCAWALGLGETQYFGPGTRLLVL.